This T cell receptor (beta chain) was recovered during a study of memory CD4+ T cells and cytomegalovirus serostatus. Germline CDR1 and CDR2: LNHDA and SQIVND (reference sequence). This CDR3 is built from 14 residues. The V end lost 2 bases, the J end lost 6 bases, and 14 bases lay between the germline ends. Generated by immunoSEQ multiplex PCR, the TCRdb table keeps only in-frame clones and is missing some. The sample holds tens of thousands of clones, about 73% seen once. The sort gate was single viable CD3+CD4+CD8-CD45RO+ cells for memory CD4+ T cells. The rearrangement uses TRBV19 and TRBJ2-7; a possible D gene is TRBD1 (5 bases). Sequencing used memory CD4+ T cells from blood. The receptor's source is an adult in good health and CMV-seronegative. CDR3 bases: TGTGCCAGTAGTATACCAGGGCTAGGGGCCGAGCAGTACTTC. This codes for CASSIPGLGAEQYF.